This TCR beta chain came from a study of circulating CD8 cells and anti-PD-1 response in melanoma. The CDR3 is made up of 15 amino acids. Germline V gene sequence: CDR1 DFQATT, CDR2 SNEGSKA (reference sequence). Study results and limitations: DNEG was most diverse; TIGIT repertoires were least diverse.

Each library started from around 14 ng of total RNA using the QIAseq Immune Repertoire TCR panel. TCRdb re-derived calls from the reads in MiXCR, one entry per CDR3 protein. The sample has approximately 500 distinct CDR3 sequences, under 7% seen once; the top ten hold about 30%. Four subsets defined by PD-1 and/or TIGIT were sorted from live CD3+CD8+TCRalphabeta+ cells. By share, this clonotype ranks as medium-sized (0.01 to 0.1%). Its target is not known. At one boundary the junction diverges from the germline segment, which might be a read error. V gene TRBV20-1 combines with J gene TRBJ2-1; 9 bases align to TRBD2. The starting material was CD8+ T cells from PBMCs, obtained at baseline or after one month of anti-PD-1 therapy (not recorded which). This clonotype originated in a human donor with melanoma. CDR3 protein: CRASGAFTPGDEQFF. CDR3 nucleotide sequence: TGCAGGGCTAGCGGGGCCTTTACTCCTGGCGATGAGCAGTTCTTC.